This entry features one TCR beta chain sequence. The antigen is unknown. This record belongs to a study of breast tumors, draining lymph nodes, adjacent tissues. Study outcomes and limitations: Compared with basal-like, luminal-like tumors shared significantly more repertoire with nontumor tissue.

This CDR3 comprises 15 residues. Trimming shortened V by 6 bases and J by 0 bases, and 15 bases separated the two germline ends. Germline CDR1 reads DFQATT; CDR2 reads SNEGSKA (reference sequence). MiXCR was run by TCRdb on the multiplex PCR reads, yielding one entry per CDR3 protein. The profile shows approximately 23,000 distinct CDR3 sequences, over 60% of them singletons. Input material: tumor-adjacent breast tissue. The chain couples TRBV20-1 to TRBJ1-3, with D perhaps TRBD1 (6 bases). This clonotype was obtained from a female donor with breast cancer. Some clones in this sample may be carry-over from other donors' samples. The DNA of the CDR3 is TGCAGTGCGAACCAAGGGACATCCTCTGGAAACACCATATATTTT. Encoded protein: CSANQGTSSGNTIYF.